Listed below are T cell receptor beta chains from one sample, sequenced in a study of CD8 T cells in ankylosing spondylitis. A single record per CDR3 protein comes from TCRdb applying MiXCR to the 5' RACE reads. In the table there are some 87,000 distinct CDR3 sequences, roughly 27% of which are singletons. Sequencing input: blood, either unsorted or a sorted T cell fraction (not recorded which). The receptor source for this set is a male donor with ankylosing spondylitis or in good health (not recorded which). The CDR3 runs from the conserved cysteine through the conserved F or W. D genes are given only for firm matches. Where a row states a size, it is once, few, many or the class of an expanded clone; other rows omit it.

J,size,V,D,CDR3,DNA
TRBJ2-1,-,TRBV20-1,-,CSSPGTGASYNEQFF,TGCAGTTCTCCCGGGACGGGAGCATCCTACAATGAGCAGTTCTTC
TRBJ2-1,many,TRBV10-1,-,CARLVNEQFF,TGCGCCAGGCTAGTGAATGAGCAGTTCTTC
TRBJ2-3,-,TRBV29-1,TRBD2,CSGEGPLTDTQYF,TGCAGCGGGGAGGGGCCCCTCACAGATACGCAGTATTTT
TRBJ1-1,-,TRBV5-5,-,CASSFLAGGMNTEAFF,TGTGCCAGCAGCTTTTTAGCCGGGGGCATGAACACTGAAGCTTTCTTT
TRBJ2-6,-,TRBV7-8,-,CASSLSEAISGANVLTF,TGTGCCAGCAGCTTATCAGAAGCCATCTCTGGGGCCAACGTCCTGACTTTC
TRBJ1-1,-,TRBV11-2,-,CASSPRQMNTEAFF,TGTGCCAGCAGCCCCCGACAGATGAACACTGAAGCTTTCTTT
TRBJ2-1,few,TRBV7-9,-,CASSLPPISTHEQFF,TGTGCCAGCAGCCTTCCGCCGATTAGTACCCATGAGCAGTTCTTC
TRBJ2-7,few,TRBV5-6,-,CASSFGHSYEQYF,TGTGCCAGCAGCTTTGGACATTCCTACGAGCAGTACTTC
TRBJ2-3,-,TRBV4-1,-,CASSLGGWADTQYF,TGCGCCAGCAGCCTCGGAGGATGGGCAGATACGCAGTATTTT
TRBJ2-5,-,TRBV9,-,CASSVGSGAIETQYF,TGTGCCAGCAGCGTGGGGTCAGGGGCGATTGAGACCCAGTACTTC
TRBJ1-1,few,TRBV5-6,TRBD1,CASSLAGQGYMNTEAFF,TGTGCCAGCAGCTTGGCCGGACAGGGATACATGAACACTGAAGCTTTCTTT
TRBJ2-3,few,TRBV20-1,-,CSAGDFAGGDTQYF,TGCAGTGCTGGGGATTTTGCCGGGGGAGATACGCAGTATTTT
TRBJ2-3,-,TRBV20-1,-,CSARPGQSTDTQYF,TGCAGTGCTAGACCCGGACAGAGCACAGATACGCAGTATTTT
TRBJ2-7,-,TRBV30,-,CAWKPRFRLVYEQYF,TGTGCCTGGAAGCCAAGGTTCCGCCTAGTCTACGAGCAGTACTTC
TRBJ1-1,few,TRBV10-3,-,CAIREDTEAFF,TGTGCCATCAGGGAGGACACAGAAGCTTTCTTT
TRBJ2-7,-,TRBV5-1,-,CASSFNPSGDFSYEQYF,TGCGCCAGCAGCTTTAACCCTTCGGGGGACTTCTCCTACGAGCAGTACTTC
TRBJ2-1,few,TRBV24-1,TRBD1,CATSDSGQGVAGEQFF,TGTGCCACCAGTGACTCGGGACAGGGAGTGGCGGGGGAGCAGTTCTTC
TRBJ2-3,few,TRBV7-3,TRBD1,CASSSSGGEGTDTQYF,TGTGCCAGCAGCTCGTCAGGGGGCGAGGGCACAGATACGCAGTATTTT
TRBJ1-1,-,TRBV15,TRBD1,CASGTGMNTEAFF,TGTGCCAGCGGGACAGGAATGAACACTGAAGCTTTCTTT
TRBJ2-5,few,TRBV5-1,TRBD1,CASSPSTGTETQYF,TGCGCCAGCAGCCCCTCGACAGGGACGGAGACCCAGTACTTC
TRBJ2-7,many,TRBV20-1,TRBD2,CSAKGLAGNPYEQYF,TGCAGTGCTAAAGGACTAGCGGGCAATCCCTACGAGCAGTACTTC
TRBJ2-1,-,TRBV7-6,-,CASSLETFSSYNEQFF,TGTGCCAGCAGCTTAGAAACGTTTTCCTCCTACAATGAGCAGTTCTTC
TRBJ2-2,-,TRBV19,-,CASSMYGLKHTGELFF,TGTGCCAGTAGTATGTACGGACTAAAGCACACCGGGGAGCTGTTTTTT
TRBJ1-2,-,TRBV3-1,TRBD1,CASSQEGRDSTYGYTF,TGTGCCAGCAGCCAAGAGGGGAGGGACAGCACCTATGGCTACACCTTC
TRBJ2-3,few,TRBV12-3/TRBV12-4,-,CASSSSGSTDTQYF,TGTGCCAGCAGCAGTAGCGGAAGCACAGATACGCAGTATTTT
TRBJ2-2,few,TRBV11-2,-,CASSLEGGRDPARELFF,TGTGCCAGCAGCTTAGAGGGCGGAAGGGACCCTGCCCGGGAGCTGTTTTTT
TRBJ1-5,-,TRBV20-1,-,CSAREAGSNQPQHF,TGCAGTGCTAGAGAAGCGGGGAGCAATCAGCCCCAGCATTTT
TRBJ2-2,-,TRBV28,TRBD1,CASSLDRGLNTGELFF,TGTGCCAGCAGTTTAGACAGGGGTCTGAACACCGGGGAGCTGTTTTTT
TRBJ1-2,-,TRBV20-1,-,CSASNYGYTF,TGCAGTGCTAGCAACTATGGCTACACCTTC
TRBJ2-1,few,TRBV12-3/TRBV12-4,-,CASSSLTEQFF,TGTGCCAGCAGTTCCCTGACTGAGCAGTTCTTC
TRBJ2-7,-,TRBV24-1,-,CATVKTGRNLIQMEPDEQYF,TGTGCCACCGTGAAAACAGGGCGCAATCTAATCCAAATGGAACCGGACGAGCAGTACTTC
TRBJ2-3,-,TRBV7-2,TRBD1,CASRSPPPGQGSDTQYF,TGTGCCAGCAGGTCTCCCCCCCCGGGACAGGGTTCGGATACGCAGTATTTT
TRBJ2-4,many,TRBV20-1,-,CSAPPTGWNIQYF,TGCAGTGCGCCCCCCACGGGGTGGAACATTCAGTACTTC
TRBJ2-2,few,TRBV7-3,TRBD1,CASRAMGQGAGELFF,TGTGCCAGCAGAGCCATGGGACAGGGGGCCGGGGAGCTGTTTTTT
TRBJ2-2,many,TRBV12-3/TRBV12-4,-,CASSLGYTGELFF,TGTGCCAGCAGTTTAGGATATACCGGGGAGCTGTTTTTT
TRBJ1-1,few,TRBV5-1,-,CASSFEGVTGTEAFF,TGCGCCAGCAGCTTCGAGGGAGTTACGGGCACTGAAGCTTTCTTT
TRBJ2-3,many,TRBV6-2/TRBV6-3,-,CASSPSGADTQYF,TGTGCCAGCAGTCCGTCAGGGGCAGATACGCAGTATTTT
TRBJ2-7,-,TRBV12-3/TRBV12-4,TRBD2,CASSAGTIPYEQYF,TGTGCCAGCAGTGCCGGGACTATTCCCTACGAGCAGTACTTC